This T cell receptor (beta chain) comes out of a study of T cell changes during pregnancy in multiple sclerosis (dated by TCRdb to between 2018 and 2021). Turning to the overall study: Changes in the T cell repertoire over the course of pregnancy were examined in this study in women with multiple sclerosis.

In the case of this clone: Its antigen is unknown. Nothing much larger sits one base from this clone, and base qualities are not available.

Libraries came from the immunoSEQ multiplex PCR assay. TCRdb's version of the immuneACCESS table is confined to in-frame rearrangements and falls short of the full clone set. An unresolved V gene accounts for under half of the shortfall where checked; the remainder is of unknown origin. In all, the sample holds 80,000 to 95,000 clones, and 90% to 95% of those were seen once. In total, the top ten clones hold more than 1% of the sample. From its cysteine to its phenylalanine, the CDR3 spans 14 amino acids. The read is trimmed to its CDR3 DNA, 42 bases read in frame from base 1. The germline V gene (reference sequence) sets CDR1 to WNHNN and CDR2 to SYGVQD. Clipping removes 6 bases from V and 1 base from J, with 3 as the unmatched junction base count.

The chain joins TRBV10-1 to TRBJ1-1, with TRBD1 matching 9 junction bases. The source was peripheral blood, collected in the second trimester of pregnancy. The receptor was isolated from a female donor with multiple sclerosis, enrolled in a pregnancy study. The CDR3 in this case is CASRRQGENTEAFF. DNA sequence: TGCGCCAGCAGAAGACAGGGGGAGAACACTGAAGCTTTCTTT.